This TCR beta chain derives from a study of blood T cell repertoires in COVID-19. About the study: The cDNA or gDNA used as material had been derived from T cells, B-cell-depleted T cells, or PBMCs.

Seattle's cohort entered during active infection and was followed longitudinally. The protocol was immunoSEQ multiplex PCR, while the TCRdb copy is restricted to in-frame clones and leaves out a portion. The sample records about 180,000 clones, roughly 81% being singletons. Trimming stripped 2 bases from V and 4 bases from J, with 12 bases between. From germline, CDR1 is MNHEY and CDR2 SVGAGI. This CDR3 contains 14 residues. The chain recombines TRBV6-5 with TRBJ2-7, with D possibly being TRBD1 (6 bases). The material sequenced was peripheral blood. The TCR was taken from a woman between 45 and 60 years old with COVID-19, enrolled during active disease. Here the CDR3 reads CASSYLGAKYEQYF. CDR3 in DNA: TGTGCCAGCAGTTACCTGGGGGCGAAGTACGAGCAGTACTTC.